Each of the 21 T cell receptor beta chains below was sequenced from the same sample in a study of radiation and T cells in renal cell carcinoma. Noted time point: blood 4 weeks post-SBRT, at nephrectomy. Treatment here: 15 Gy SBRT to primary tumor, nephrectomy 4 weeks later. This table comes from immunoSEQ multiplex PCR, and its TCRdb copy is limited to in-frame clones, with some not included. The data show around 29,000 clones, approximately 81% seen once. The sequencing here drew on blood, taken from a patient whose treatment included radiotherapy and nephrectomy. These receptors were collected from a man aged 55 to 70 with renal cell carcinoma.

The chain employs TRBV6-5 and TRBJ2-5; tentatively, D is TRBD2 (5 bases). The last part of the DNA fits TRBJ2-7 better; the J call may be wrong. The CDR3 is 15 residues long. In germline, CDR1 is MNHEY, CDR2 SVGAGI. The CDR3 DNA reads TGTGCCAGCAGTTACTCGTCGGGGAGCTCCTACGAGCAGTACTTC. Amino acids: CASSYSSGSSYEQYF.

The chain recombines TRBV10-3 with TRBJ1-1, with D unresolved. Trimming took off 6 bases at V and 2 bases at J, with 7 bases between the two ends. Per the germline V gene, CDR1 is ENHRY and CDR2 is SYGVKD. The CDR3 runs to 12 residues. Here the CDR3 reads CAIRGPNTEAFF. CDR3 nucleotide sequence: TGTGCCATCAGGGGCCCCAACACTGAAGCTTTCTTT.

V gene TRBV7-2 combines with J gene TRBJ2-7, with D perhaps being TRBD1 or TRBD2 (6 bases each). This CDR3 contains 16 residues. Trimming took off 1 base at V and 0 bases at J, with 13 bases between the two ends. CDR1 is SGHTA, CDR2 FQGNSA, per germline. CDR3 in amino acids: CASSLGGGFSSYEQYF. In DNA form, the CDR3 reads TGTGCCAGCAGCTTAGGAGGGGGGTTCAGCTCCTACGAGCAGTACTTC.

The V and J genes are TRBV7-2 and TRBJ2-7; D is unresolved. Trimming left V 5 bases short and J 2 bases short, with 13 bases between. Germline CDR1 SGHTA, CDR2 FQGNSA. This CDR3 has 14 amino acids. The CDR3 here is CASSPRTTPYEQYF. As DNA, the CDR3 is TGTGCCAGCAGCCCTCGGACCACTCCCTACGAGCAGTACTTC.

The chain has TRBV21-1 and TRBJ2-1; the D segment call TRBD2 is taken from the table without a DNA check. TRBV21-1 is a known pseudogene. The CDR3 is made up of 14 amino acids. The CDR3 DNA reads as TGTGCCAGACCCCAACCCCCGGTAGTGGATGAGCAGTTCTTC. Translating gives CARPQPPVVDEQFF.

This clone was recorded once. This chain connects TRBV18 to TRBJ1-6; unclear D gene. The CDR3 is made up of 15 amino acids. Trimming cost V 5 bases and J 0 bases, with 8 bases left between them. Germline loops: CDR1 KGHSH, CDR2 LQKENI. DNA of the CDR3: TGTGCCAGCTCAATTGGGAGCTCCTATAATTCACCCCTCCACTTT. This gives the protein CASSIGSSYNSPLHF.

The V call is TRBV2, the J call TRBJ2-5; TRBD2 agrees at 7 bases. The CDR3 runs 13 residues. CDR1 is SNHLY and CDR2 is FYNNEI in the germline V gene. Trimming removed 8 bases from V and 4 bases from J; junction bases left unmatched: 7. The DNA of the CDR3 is TGTGCCAGCGGGAGGGGATTTGGAGAGACCCAGTACTTC. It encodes CASGRGFGETQYF.

For the CDR3, the DNA is TGTGCCAGCAGCTTGCCCCTCGGACAGGGAGAAAAACTGTTTTTT. Translation gives CASSLPLGQGEKLFF. The chain recombines TRBV5-6 with TRBJ1-4, with 8 bases lining up with TRBD1. Germline loops: CDR1 SGHDT, CDR2 YYEEEE. This CDR3 has 15 residues. J gave up 8 bases and V 1 base, and 7 bases lay outside the gene matches.

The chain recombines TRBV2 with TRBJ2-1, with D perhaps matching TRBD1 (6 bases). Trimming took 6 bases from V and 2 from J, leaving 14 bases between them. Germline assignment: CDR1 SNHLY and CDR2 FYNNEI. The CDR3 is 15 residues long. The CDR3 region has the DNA TGTGCCAGCAGATACACAGGGTTCCCCTACAATGAGCAGTTCTTC. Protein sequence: CASRYTGFPYNEQFF. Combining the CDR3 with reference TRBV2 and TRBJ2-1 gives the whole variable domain EPEVTQTPSHQVTQMGQEVILRCVPISNHLYFYWYRQILGQKVEFLVSFYNNEISEKSEIFDDQFSVERPDGSNFTLKIRSTKLEDSAMYFCASRYTGFPYNEQFFGPGTRLTVL.

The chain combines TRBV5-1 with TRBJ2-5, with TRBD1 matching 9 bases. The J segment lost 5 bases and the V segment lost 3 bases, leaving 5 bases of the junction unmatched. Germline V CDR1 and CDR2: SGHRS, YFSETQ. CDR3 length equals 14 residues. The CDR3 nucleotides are TGCGCCAGCAGCTCCGGGACAGGGTGGGAGACCCAGTACTTC. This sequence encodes CASSSGTGWETQYF.

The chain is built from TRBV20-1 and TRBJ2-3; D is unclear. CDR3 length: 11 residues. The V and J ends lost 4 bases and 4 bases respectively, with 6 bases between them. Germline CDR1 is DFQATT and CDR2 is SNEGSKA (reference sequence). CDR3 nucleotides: TGCAGTGCTATCGCACCAGATACGCAGTATTTT. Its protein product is CSAIAPDTQYF.

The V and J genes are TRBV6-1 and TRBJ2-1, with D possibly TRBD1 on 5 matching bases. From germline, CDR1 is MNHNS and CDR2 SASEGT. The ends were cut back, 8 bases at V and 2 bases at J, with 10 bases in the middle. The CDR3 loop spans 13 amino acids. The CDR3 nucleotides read TGTGCCAGCCGAATGGGGCCCTACAATGAGCAGTTCTTC. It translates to CASRMGPYNEQFF.

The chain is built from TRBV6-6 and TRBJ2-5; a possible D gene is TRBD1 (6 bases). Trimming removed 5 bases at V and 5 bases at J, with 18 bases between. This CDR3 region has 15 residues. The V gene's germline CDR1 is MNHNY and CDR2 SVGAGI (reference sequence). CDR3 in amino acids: CASSTQDSSRETQYF. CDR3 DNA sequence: TGTGCCAGCAGTACTCAGGACAGTTCGAGGGAGACCCAGTACTTC.

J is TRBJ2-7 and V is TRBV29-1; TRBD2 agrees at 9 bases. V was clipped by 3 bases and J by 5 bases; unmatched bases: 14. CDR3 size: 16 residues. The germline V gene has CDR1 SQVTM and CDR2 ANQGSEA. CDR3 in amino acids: CSVERSSGTFRNEQYF. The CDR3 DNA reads TGCAGCGTTGAGAGGTCTAGCGGGACATTCCGAAACGAGCAGTACTTC.

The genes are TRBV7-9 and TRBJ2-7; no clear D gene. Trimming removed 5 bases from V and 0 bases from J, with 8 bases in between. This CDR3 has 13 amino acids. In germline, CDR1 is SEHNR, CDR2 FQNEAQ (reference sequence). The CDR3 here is CASSRTHSYEQYF. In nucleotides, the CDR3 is TGTGCCAGCAGCCGGACCCACTCCTACGAGCAGTACTTC.

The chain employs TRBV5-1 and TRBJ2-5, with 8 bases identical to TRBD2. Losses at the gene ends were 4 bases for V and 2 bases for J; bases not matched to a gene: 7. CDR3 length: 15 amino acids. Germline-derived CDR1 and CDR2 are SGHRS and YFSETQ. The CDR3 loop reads CASSREGGRQETQYF. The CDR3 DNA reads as TGCGCCAGCAGCCGGGAGGGGGGGCGACAAGAGACCCAGTACTTC.

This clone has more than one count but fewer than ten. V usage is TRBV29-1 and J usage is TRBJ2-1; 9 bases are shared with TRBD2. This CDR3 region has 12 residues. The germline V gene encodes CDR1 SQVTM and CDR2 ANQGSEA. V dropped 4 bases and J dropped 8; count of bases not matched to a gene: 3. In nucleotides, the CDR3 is TGCAGCGTTGTTAGCGGGAGTGATGAGCAGTTCTTC. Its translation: CSVVSGSDEQFF.

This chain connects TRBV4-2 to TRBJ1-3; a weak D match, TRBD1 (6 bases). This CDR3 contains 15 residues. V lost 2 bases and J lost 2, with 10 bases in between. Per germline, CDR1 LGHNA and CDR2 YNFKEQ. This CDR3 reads CASSQYHRAGNTIYF. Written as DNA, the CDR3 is TGTGCCAGCAGCCAATATCACAGGGCTGGAAACACCATATATTTT.

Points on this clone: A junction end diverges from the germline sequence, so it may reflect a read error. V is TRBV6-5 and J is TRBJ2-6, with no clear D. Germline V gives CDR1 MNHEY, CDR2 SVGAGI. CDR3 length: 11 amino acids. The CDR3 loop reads CRQPGANVLTF. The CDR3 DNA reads TGCCGACAACCGGGGGCCAACGTCCTGACTTTC.

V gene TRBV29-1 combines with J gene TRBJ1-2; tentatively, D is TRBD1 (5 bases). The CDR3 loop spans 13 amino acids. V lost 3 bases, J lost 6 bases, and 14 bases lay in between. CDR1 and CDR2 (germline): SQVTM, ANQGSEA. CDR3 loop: CSVDAGYHDGYTF. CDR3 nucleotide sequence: TGCAGCGTTGACGCAGGGTATCATGATGGCTACACCTTC.

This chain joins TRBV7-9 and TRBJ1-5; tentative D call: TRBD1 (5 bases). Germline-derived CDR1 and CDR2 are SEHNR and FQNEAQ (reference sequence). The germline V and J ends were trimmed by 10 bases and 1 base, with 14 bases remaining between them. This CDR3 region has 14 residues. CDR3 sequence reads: CATSGGESNQPQHF. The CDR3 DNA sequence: TGTGCCACTAGCGGGGGGGAAAGCAATCAGCCCCAGCATTTT.